The present TCR beta chain was sequenced within a study of blood T cell repertoires in COVID-19. Study as a whole: Samples of COVID-19 (acute and convalescent) were obtained from the United States, Italy and Spain. In each case, the material was cDNA or gDNA derived from T cells, B-cell-depleted T cells, or PBMCs.

The CDR3 is 14 residues long. Per the germline V gene, CDR1 is SNHLY and CDR2 is FYNNEI. Trimming left V 6 bases short and J 5 bases short, with 17 bases between. How the authors handled the data: How many nucleated cells were present was estimated from reference gene primer amplification. Repertoires were generated with immunoSEQ multiplex PCR, while TCRdb's copy carries only in-frame clones and drops some. V, J and clone size reflect that table, while D and trimming were determined from the DNA. The sample has some 260,000 clones; approximately 83% are singletons. The chain uses TRBV2 and TRBJ2-7; D may be TRBD1 (6 bases). Sequencing was carried out using peripheral blood. This TCR came from a man older than 75 with acute or convalescent COVID-19. CDR3: CASSRYREINEQYF. The CDR3 DNA sequence: TGTGCCAGCAGCCGATACAGGGAGATCAACGAGCAGTACTTC.